The TCR beta chain described here comes from a study of kidney transplant recipient with SARS-CoV-2 infection. This clonotype was observed at least ten times. TCRdb used MiXCR to reprocess the reads, holding one entry per CDR3 protein. The data hold 200,000 to 300,000 distinct CDR3 sequences, with more than 25% observed a single time. Germline CDR1 reads SNHLY; CDR2 reads FYNNEI. V was cut by 2 bases and J by 10 bases, with 20 bases left in between. The CDR3 extends over 15 amino acids. V and J are TRBV2 and TRBJ1-2; D possibly corresponds to TRBD1 (6 bases). The sample here was a blood sample, taken at baseline and on approximately day 120 from a kidney transplant recipient. The receptor's source is a young adult male patient who had COVID-19 and was a kidney transplant recipient. Some T cells may be graft donor cells. CDR3 residues: CASSESRMGAGVYTF. Here the CDR3 DNA reads TGTGCCAGCAGTGAATCTCGGATGGGGGCTGGAGTCTACACCTTC.